Presented here are 25 T cell receptor beta chains from one specimen sequenced in a study of shared clonotypes between healthy human individuals. Profiling relied on immunoSEQ multiplex PCR, and the TCRdb table lists in-frame clones only, not all of them. The table records about 980,000 clones, 70% to 85% of them present only once. Input material: memory CD4+ T cells sorted from blood. The subset: CD45RA-negative fraction. These receptors came from a man younger than 35 in good health.

This clone has just a few counts. The chain links TRBV4-1 to TRBJ1-2; D gene unclear. Germline CDR1 is MGHRA and CDR2 is YSYEKL. The CDR3 extends over 15 amino acids. Trimming shortened V by 0 bases and J by 3 bases, and 11 bases separated the two germline ends. CDR3 DNA sequence: TGCGCCAGCAGCCAAGATAGAGGGCCATACTATGGCTACACCTTC. It yields the protein CASSQDRGPYYGYTF.

With respect to this clone: This same CDR3 is encoded by further DNA sequences in the sample. The rearrangement joins TRBV5-4 to TRBJ2-3; TRBD2 matches at 8 bases. The CDR3 is 16 amino acids. Germline values: CDR1 SGHNT, CDR2 YYREEE (reference sequence). Losses at the gene ends were 3 bases for V and 3 bases for J; bases not matched to a gene: 9. The CDR3 is CASSSIAGGRTDTQYF. CDR3 DNA: TGTGCCAGCAGCTCGATCGCGGGAGGAAGAACAGATACGCAGTATTTT. Full variable domain (outside the CDR3, taken from reference TRBV5-4 and TRBJ2-3): ETGVTQSPTHLIKTRGQQVTLRCSSQSGHNTVSWYQQALGQGPQFIFQYYREEENGRGNFPPRFSGLQFPNYSSELNVNALELDDSALYLCASSSIAGGRTDTQYFGPGTRLTVL.

This clone was detected only a few times. The chain carries TRBV11-2 and TRBJ2-2; 9 nucleotides match TRBD2. CDR3 size: 14 residues. Germline V gene lookup returns CDR1 SGHAT and CDR2 FQNNGV. Losses at the gene ends were 6 bases for V and 6 bases for J; bases not matched to a gene: 5. DNA of the CDR3: TGTGCCAGCAGACTAGCGGGTAACTCCGGGGAGCTGTTTTTT. This codes for CASRLAGNSGELFF.

The chain joins TRBV6-5 to TRBJ1-1, with TRBD1 matching over 7 bases. Germline CDR1 is MNHEY and CDR2 is SVGAGI. The trim removed 8 bases at V and 1 base at J, leaving 10 bases unmatched. The CDR3 runs 15 residues. The CDR3 region has the DNA TGTGCCAGCGGCAACAGGGGCTTCAGGAACACTGAAGCTTTCTTT. Its protein is CASGNRGFRNTEAFF.

This chain uses TRBV5-4 with TRBJ2-5; D ambiguous. V dropped 0 bases and J dropped 2 bases, with 8 bases sitting between them. CDR1 SGHNT and CDR2 YYREEE come from the germline V gene (reference sequence). CDR3 length equals 14 residues. The CDR3 nucleotides are TGTGCCAGCAGCTTGGACGCCGGGCAAGAGACCCAGTACTTC. Residues: CASSLDAGQETQYF.

A note on this clone: The sample carries other DNA sequences with the same CDR3. The rearrangement uses TRBV11-3 and TRBJ2-3; TRBD2 might be the D (5 bases). Germline CDR1 reads SGHNT; CDR2 reads YENEEA. Trimming left V 4 bases short and J 2 bases short, with 10 bases between. The CDR3 is made up of 14 amino acids. This chain's CDR3 is CASSSPGDTDTQYF. The CDR3 nucleotides are TGTGCCAGCAGCTCCCCCGGGGACACAGATACGCAGTATTTT.

The V gene is TRBV6-1, the J gene TRBJ1-6; D remains ambiguous. Between the trimmed V and J ends, which lost 7 bases and 5 bases, there was a span of 15 bases. The CDR3 spans 15 residues. Germline loops: CDR1 MNHNS, CDR2 SASEGT. CDR3 protein: CASNPRAVDNSPLHF. CDR3 sequence (DNA): TGTGCCAGCAACCCACGTGCAGTAGATAATTCACCCCTCCACTTT.

This sequence joins TRBV9 and TRBJ2-2, with 7 bases lining up with TRBD2. Trimming cost V 6 bases and J 0 bases; bases outside gene matches: 8. CDR1 and CDR2 from the germline V gene are SGDLS and YYNGEE. CDR3 length: 16 amino acids. The chain's CDR3 is CASTSGGLANTGELFF. CDR3 in DNA: TGTGCCAGCACCTCGGGGGGTCTAGCGAACACCGGGGAGCTGTTTTTT.

V is TRBV27 and J is TRBJ1-1; D perhaps matches TRBD1 (5 bases). V was shortened by 5 bases and J by 2 bases, with 12 bases between the two germline ends. The CDR3 has 14 residues. CDR1 and CDR2 (germline): MNHEY, SMNVEV (reference sequence). CDR3 region: CASSPPGTNTEAFF. The CDR3 DNA reads as TGTGCCAGCAGTCCCCCGGGGACTAACACTGAAGCTTTCTTT.

V and J are TRBV28 and TRBJ1-1; D call uncertain. The V end lost 11 bases, the J end lost 2 bases, and 18 bases lay between the germline ends. CDR1 MDHEN and CDR2 SYDVKM come from the germline V gene. CDR3 length: 14 amino acids. CDR3 sequence: CASRPREGNTEAFF. The CDR3 nucleotides read TGTGCCTCCCGCCCACGCGAGGGTAACACTGAAGCTTTCTTT.

This chain connects TRBV6-4 to TRBJ1-3; D is ambiguous. Trimming pared 0 bases from V and 0 bases from J, leaving 9 bases between. Germline CDR1 reads MRHNA; CDR2 reads SNTAGT. The CDR3 loop spans 16 amino acids. CDR3: CASSDSGSRSGNTIYF. The CDR3 DNA sequence: TGTGCCAGCAGTGACTCGGGCAGTCGCTCTGGAAACACCATATATTTT.

The sample holds many counts of this clone. The chain employs TRBV29-1 and TRBJ1-5, with a possible D match to TRBD1 (6 bases). CDR3 length equals 14 residues. The germline V and J ends were trimmed by 4 bases and 5 bases, with 15 bases remaining between them. The germline V gene has CDR1 SQVTM and CDR2 ANQGSEA. The CDR3 sequence: CSVGGAGVDQPQHF. The CDR3 DNA is TGCAGCGTTGGGGGGGCGGGAGTCGATCAGCCCCAGCATTTT. The entire variable domain, with the rest obtained from reference TRBV29-1 and TRBJ1-5, is as follows: SAVISQKPSRDICQRGTSLTIQCQVDSQVTMMFWYRQQPGQSLTLIATANQGSEATYESGFVIDKFPISRPNLTFSTLTVSNMSPEDSSIYLCSVGGAGVDQPQHFGDGTRLSIL.

J is TRBJ2-3 and V is TRBV6-5; 7 bases match TRBD2. With V trimmed by 3 bases and J by 7 bases, 7 bases remained unmatched. The CDR3 sequence is 14 residues long. CDR1 MNHEY and CDR2 SVGAGI come from the germline V gene. The CDR3 DNA follows: TGTGCCAGCAGTTATAGTGCGGGGGAGTATACGCAGTATTTT. This encodes CASSYSAGEYTQYF.

The CDR3 DNA sequence: TGTGCCACCAGCAGAGATCAAGACAGCAAAAACTATGGCTACACCTTC. Its translation: CATSRDQDSKNYGYTF. The chain is built from TRBV15 and TRBJ1-2, with a possible D match to TRBD1 (5 bases). There are 16 residues in the CDR3. CDR1 is LNHNV and CDR2 is YYDKDF in the germline V gene (reference sequence). The V gene lost 0 bases and the J gene lost 2 bases, with 13 bases spanning the gap.

The V call is TRBV7-9, the J call TRBJ2-6, with 9 bases lining up with TRBD1. V lost 5 bases and J lost 0; bases outside the gene matches: 11. The germline V gene encodes CDR1 SEHNR and CDR2 FQNEAQ (reference sequence). The CDR3 is made up of 19 amino acids. The CDR3 region is CASSTRPGQGLSGANVLTF. CDR3 DNA sequence: TGTGCCAGCAGCACCCGACCGGGACAGGGCCTCTCTGGGGCCAACGTCCTGACTTTC.

The J gene is TRBJ2-3, the V gene TRBV6-6, with D perhaps matching TRBD2 (6 bases). The CDR3 is made up of 14 amino acids. The germline V gene encodes CDR1 MNHNY and CDR2 SVGAGI (reference sequence). V dropped 6 bases and J dropped 2 bases, with 12 bases sitting between them. The CDR3 nucleotides are TGTGCCAGCAGGACCGGGACTTCCACAGATACGCAGTATTTT. Its protein product is CASRTGTSTDTQYF.

The chain joins TRBV2 to TRBJ2-7, with a tentative D call TRBD1 (6 bases). In germline, CDR1 is SNHLY, CDR2 FYNNEI. The CDR3 has 14 residues. V shed 3 bases and J shed 0 bases, with 9 bases lying between them. The CDR3 coding sequence is TGTGCCAGCAGTGAGGGGACACTCTCCTACGAGCAGTACTTC. Its translation is CASSEGTLSYEQYF.

Concerning this clone itself: The sample has other DNA sequences that encode this CDR3 too. The rearrangement links TRBV6-5 to TRBJ1-5; 10 bases agree with TRBD1. J lost 4 bases, V lost 6 bases, and 3 bases had no gene match. The CDR3 is 14 residues long. Germline V CDR1 and CDR2: MNHEY, SVGAGI. CDR3 loop: CASRSGQGNQPQHF. The CDR3 coding sequence is TGTGCCAGCAGATCGGGACAGGGGAATCAGCCCCAGCATTTT.

This clone was seen a handful of times. The chain recombines TRBV9 with TRBJ1-6; D is uncertain. With 6 bases removed from V and 5 bases from J, the gap between germline ends came to 12 bases. There are 14 residues in the CDR3. Germline V gene sequence: CDR1 SGDLS, CDR2 YYNGEE. For the CDR3, the DNA is TGTGCCAGCACCCGGGTGACCCATAATTCACCCCTCCACTTT. Residues: CASTRVTHNSPLHF.

The gene calls are TRBV7-2 and TRBJ2-3, with TRBD2 identical over 7 bases. Germline V gene lookup returns CDR1 SGHTA and CDR2 FQGNSA. With 2 bases clipped from V and 6 bases from J, the junction kept 8 bases outside the gene matches. The CDR3 totals 15 residues. The CDR3 bases are TGTGCCAGCAGCTTATCGGGGGGATTTGGGGATACGCAGTATTTT. Protein sequence: CASSLSGGFGDTQYF.

This sequence joins TRBV5-6 and TRBJ1-6, with TRBD1 matching over 8 bases. Germline trimming cut 7 bases from V and 10 bases from J; bases unmatched to any gene: 10. CDR1 is SGHDT, CDR2 YYEEEE, per germline. The CDR3 length is 14 residues. Here the CDR3 reads CASSTGAGGSPLHF. The CDR3 bases are TGTGCCAGCTCGACAGGGGCAGGAGGATCACCCCTCCACTTT.

The chain combines TRBV6-5 with TRBJ2-2; perhaps TRBD1 as D (5 bases). Germline values: CDR1 MNHEY, CDR2 SVGAGI. The CDR3 has 13 residues. The V and J ends lost 5 bases and 9 bases respectively, with 13 bases between them. The CDR3 region has the DNA TGTGCCAGCAGTCATACCTGGGGCCGGGAGCTGTTTTTT. Translated, it gives CASSHTWGRELFF.

V usage is TRBV6-1 and J usage is TRBJ1-1; TRBD1 aligns across 7 bases. The CDR3 consists of 15 residues. With V trimmed by 6 bases and J by 2 bases, 9 bases remained unmatched. Germline CDR1 is MNHNS and CDR2 is SASEGT. The CDR3 coding sequence is TGTGCCAGCAGCATGTCCGGGACAGCTAACACTGAAGCTTTCTTT. This gives the protein CASSMSGTANTEAFF.

The chain is built from TRBV7-9 and TRBJ2-1; D gene ambiguous. The CDR3 runs to 11 residues. V was clipped by 5 bases and J by 4 bases, with 3 bases between them. In germline, CDR1 is SEHNR, CDR2 FQNEAQ (reference sequence). In DNA form, the CDR3 reads TGTGCCAGCAGCAAGTACAATGAGCAGTTCTTC. Its translation: CASSKYNEQFF.

This clone was observed a single time. The chain has TRBV5-4 and TRBJ1-1, with TRBD1 identical over 9 bases. Germline values: CDR1 SGHNT, CDR2 YYREEE (reference sequence). J was trimmed by 10 bases and V by 3 bases; bases with no gene match: 10. This CDR3 spans 14 amino acids. For the CDR3, the DNA is TGTGCCAGCAGCTCACCGGGACAGGGAGGGAGAGCTTTCTTT. This translates into CASSSPGQGGRAFF.